One and the same sample provided the 26 T cell receptor beta chains below, sequenced in a study of blood T cells in healthy people across ages. The second PCR ran roughly 7 to 12 cycles with a sample-barcoded 5' primer and J-beta primers. TCRdb re-analysed the 5' RACE reads in MiXCR, keeping a single row per CDR3 protein. The sample carries about 1.7 million distinct CDR3 sequences, 28% recorded once. Sequenced: blood. All receptors derive from a woman under 40 in good health.

At least ten counts were recorded for this clonotype. The V call is TRBV20-1, the J call TRBJ2-1; D is unresolved. Germline V gene sequence: CDR1 DFQATT, CDR2 SNEGSKA (reference sequence). The length of the CDR3 is 14 residues. V dropped 1 base and J dropped 5 bases, with 12 bases sitting between them. This CDR3 reads CSARGALGHNEQFF. The CDR3 region has the DNA TGCAGTGCTAGAGGCGCCTTGGGCCACAATGAGCAGTTCTTC.

This clonotype has a handful of counts. The V call is TRBV20-1, the J call TRBJ1-5; D might be TRBD1 (5 bases). The germline V and J ends were trimmed by 6 bases and 4 bases, with 19 bases remaining between them. The CDR3 spans 15 residues. The V gene's germline CDR1 is DFQATT and CDR2 SNEGSKA (reference sequence). Written as DNA, the CDR3 is TGCAGTGCCCCGAGGGGCCTCCCGAGAAATCAGCCCCAGCATTTT. Amino acids: CSAPRGLPRNQPQHF.

The rearrangement uses TRBV27 and TRBJ2-7, with TRBD2 identical over 7 bases. The CDR3 consists of 13 residues. The junction had 7 bases not matched to a gene; V was cut back by 0 bases and J by 11 bases. Germline assignment: CDR1 MNHEY and CDR2 SMNVEV (reference sequence). CDR3 bases: TGTGCCAGCAGTTTATCGTTATTGACTAGCAAGTACTTC. Its translation is CASSLSLLTSKYF.

This clonotype was observed a handful of times. The genes are TRBV4-3 and TRBJ2-1; 10 positions agree with TRBD1. The CDR3 has 15 amino acids. Per germline, CDR1 LGHNA and CDR2 YSLEER. Losses at the gene ends were 3 bases for V and 4 bases for J; bases not matched to a gene: 3. The CDR3: CASSHGTGVYNEQFF. In nucleotides, the CDR3 is TGCGCCAGCAGCCATGGGACAGGGGTATACAATGAGCAGTTCTTC.

This clonotype was counted a few times. The chain combines TRBV11-2 with TRBJ2-6; D ambiguous. The CDR3 has 15 residues. Deletions cut 4 bases from V and 4 bases from J, with 11 bases between. The germline V gene encodes CDR1 SGHAT and CDR2 FQNNGV. The CDR3 nucleotides read TGTGCCAGCAGCTCCTTTACGAACGGGGCCAACGTCCTGACTTTC. It yields the protein CASSSFTNGANVLTF.

Written as DNA, the CDR3 is TGTGCCAGCAGCCTGGACAGGGAAGACAATGAGCAGTTCTTC. Protein sequence: CASSLDREDNEQFF. This sequence joins TRBV7-3 and TRBJ2-1; the match to TRBD1 covers 8 bases. The V and J ends lost 5 bases and 5 bases, in that order; junction bases with no gene match: 5. This CDR3 is built from 14 residues. The germline V gene has CDR1 SGHTA and CDR2 FQGTGA.

The rearrangement links TRBV15 to TRBJ2-4; 7 nucleotides agree with TRBD2. Germline CDR1 LNHNV, CDR2 YYDKDF (reference sequence). The CDR3 covers 16 residues. The trim removed 0 bases at V and 13 bases at J, leaving 15 bases unmatched. The CDR3: CATSRDKYGGRNEQYF. The CDR3 coding sequence is TGTGCCACCAGCAGAGATAAATACGGGGGGAGAAATGAGCAGTACTTC.

This clonotype was detected a few times. The rearrangement joins TRBV2 to TRBJ1-2; 7 nucleotides align to TRBD1. There are 14 residues in the CDR3. The V gene end was trimmed by 7 bases and the J gene end by 1 base; junction bases not matched to a gene: 6. Germline CDR1 SNHLY, CDR2 FYNNEI. The CDR3 nucleotides are TGTGCCAGCACCTGGGACAGCAGTAACTATGGCTACACCTTC. It yields the protein CASTWDSSNYGYTF.

To note about this clonotype: This clone may be a read error of a much larger clone one base away. The chain carries TRBV12-3 or TRBV12-4 and TRBJ2-4; D is perhaps TRBD1 (5 bases). The CDR3 covers 12 residues. Trimming stripped 5 bases from V and 6 bases from J, with 8 bases between. This chain's CDR3 is CASSRQRNIQYF. Here the CDR3 DNA reads TGTGCCAGCAGTCGACAGAGAAACATTCAGTACTTC.

The chain carries TRBV7-2 and TRBJ1-1, with D tentatively TRBD1 (5 bases). The germline gives CDR1 SGHTA, CDR2 FQGNSA. The V end lost 6 bases, the J end lost 1 base, and 18 bases lay between the germline ends. The CDR3 is 16 residues long. The CDR3 coding sequence is TGTGCCAGCAGGAAAGGGACCGGGGTCAGGAACACTGAAGCTTTCTTT. It is translated as CASRKGTGVRNTEAFF.

This clonotype was seen more than once but under ten times. The gene calls are TRBV29-1 and TRBJ2-3; 10 bases align to TRBD2. CDR3 size: 17 residues. Germline loops: CDR1 SQVTM, CDR2 ANQGSEA. V was pared by 4 bases and J by 0 bases, with 10 bases of the junction left unmatched. CDR3 sequence: CSVGGASGGHSTDTQYF. The CDR3 bases are TGCAGCGTTGGAGGGGCTAGCGGGGGCCATAGCACAGATACGCAGTATTTT.

The chain combines TRBV7-2 with TRBJ2-1, with TRBD2 matching 10 bases. Germline CDR1 reads SGHTA; CDR2 reads FQGNSA. CDR3 length equals 15 residues. J was trimmed by 7 bases and V by 3 bases; bases with no gene match: 6. CDR3 in DNA: TGTGCCAGCAGCTTCTCCGCTAGCGGGGGTAATGAGCAGTTCTTC. Translating it yields CASSFSASGGNEQFF.

In this sample, this clonotype turned up a few times. The V gene is TRBV5-1, the J gene TRBJ1-2; D unclear. The CDR3 loop spans 14 amino acids. Looked up from germline, CDR1 is SGHRS and CDR2 is YFSETQ. The V end was cut by 0 bases, the J end by 3 bases, with 9 bases between. Here the CDR3 reads CASSLGGNYYGYTF. CDR3 bases: TGCGCCAGCAGCTTGGGAGGAAATTACTATGGCTACACCTTC.

This clonotype came up a few times. The genes are TRBV11-2 and TRBJ2-7; possible D gene TRBD2, 5 bases. The CDR3 consists of 14 residues. Germline assignment: CDR1 SGHAT and CDR2 FQNNGV. The V end was cut by 3 bases, the J end by 3 bases, with 12 bases between. CDR3 sequence (DNA): TGTGCCAGCAGCTTTACCGGGAAGGGCTACGAGCAGTACTTC. Protein: CASSFTGKGYEQYF.

This chain links TRBV9 with TRBJ2-5; 7 bases align to TRBD2. Germline V gives CDR1 SGDLS, CDR2 YYNGEE. CDR3 length equals 16 residues. J lost 11 bases, V lost 0 bases, and 16 bases had no gene match. The CDR3 reads CASSVELRGRYNEQYF. As DNA, the CDR3 is TGTGCCAGCAGCGTAGAGTTGCGGGGGAGATACAATGAGCAGTACTTC.

This clonotype was picked up a small number of times. J is TRBJ2-3 and V is TRBV7-7; D may be TRBD1 (6 bases). With 6 bases removed from V and 4 bases from J, the gap between germline ends came to 20 bases. Germline V CDR1 and CDR2: SSHAT, FNYEAQ (reference sequence). This CDR3 has 16 amino acids. CDR3 region: CASSQTQNEGADTQYF. The CDR3 DNA follows: TGTGCCAGCAGTCAAACTCAGAACGAGGGGGCAGATACGCAGTATTTT.

This clonotype was picked up many times. The gene calls are TRBV6-6 and TRBJ2-3; D not certain. The germline gives CDR1 MNHNY, CDR2 SVGAGI (reference sequence). V gave up 0 bases and J gave up 8 bases, with 12 bases separating them. The CDR3 is 14 residues long. The DNA of the CDR3 is TGTGCCAGCAGTTACTCGTGGACGCCGGGTACGCAGTATTTT. Translated: CASSYSWTPGTQYF.

This clonotype was counted between two and nine times. Being one base from a much bigger clone, this may be a read error. The V and J genes are TRBV28 and TRBJ2-4, with TRBD1 matching 7 bases. The J call may be in error: the DNA end matches TRBJ2-7 better. CDR3 length: 12 residues. Germline V gene sequence: CDR1 MDHEN, CDR2 SYDVKM. CDR3 DNA: TGTGCCACTACGGACAGGTCCTGCGAGCAGTACTTC. Residues: CATTDRSCEQYF.

The chain is built from TRBV27 and TRBJ2-3; tentatively, D is TRBD2 (6 bases). V lost 6 bases, J lost 6 bases, and 13 bases lay in between. The CDR3 extends over 13 amino acids. CDR1 is MNHEY, CDR2 SMNVEV, per germline (reference sequence). In DNA form, the CDR3 reads TGTGCCAGCAGATCTGCGGGATGGGATACGCAGTATTTT. It encodes CASRSAGWDTQYF.

This clonotype was seen only a few times. The rearrangement joins TRBV7-9 to TRBJ1-4; TRBD1 aligns across 9 bases. Germline CDR1 SEHNR, CDR2 FQNEAQ (reference sequence). This CDR3 is 15 amino acids long. Germline trimming cut 0 bases from V and 7 bases from J; bases unmatched to any gene: 3. For the CDR3, the DNA is TGTGCCAGCAGCTTAGCACAGGGGGCGACTGAAAAACTGTTTTTT. Translated: CASSLAQGATEKLFF.

This chain uses TRBV7-2 with TRBJ1-2, with a tentative D call TRBD1 (5 bases). Trimming pared 1 base from V and 5 bases from J, leaving 11 bases between. Germline CDR1 and CDR2: SGHTA and FQGNSA. This CDR3 contains 14 residues. CDR3 residues: CASSLVNRPYGYTF. As DNA, the CDR3 is TGTGCCAGCAGCTTAGTCAACAGGCCGTATGGCTACACCTTC. Complete variable domain (other parts from reference TRBV7-2 and TRBJ1-2): GAGVSQSPSNKVTEKGKDVELRCDPISGHTALYWYRQSLGQGLEFLIYFQGNSAPDKSGLPSDRFSAERTGGSVSTLTIQRTQQEDSAVYLCASSLVNRPYGYTFGSGTRLTVV.

There are a few counts of this clonotype. Since a much larger clone is just one base distant, this may be a read error. The chain combines TRBV7-6 with TRBJ2-1; 7 nucleotides agree with TRBD2. CDR3 size: 16 residues. The V and J ends lost 2 bases and 1 base, in that order; junction bases with no gene match: 5. In germline, CDR1 is SGHVS, CDR2 FNYEAQ. The CDR3 loop is CASSLWGSGSYNEQFF. The CDR3 DNA reads TGTGCCAGCAGCTTATGGGGTAGCGGGTCCTACAATGAGCAGTTCTTC.

This clonotype appeared a few times. The chain recombines TRBV28 with TRBJ2-1, with D possibly TRBD2 on 5 matching bases. Germline lookup yields CDR1 MDHEN and CDR2 SYDVKM. The CDR3 runs to 12 residues. Deletions cut 6 bases from V and 7 bases from J, with 10 bases between. The CDR3 loop is CASRMGDNEQFF. CDR3 DNA sequence: TGTGCCAGCAGAATGGGAGATAATGAGCAGTTCTTC.

This clonotype was seen at least ten times. The chain joins TRBV7-2 to TRBJ2-4, with TRBD1 matching over 7 bases. Germline V gene sequence: CDR1 SGHTA, CDR2 FQGNSA. J was trimmed by 2 bases and V by 5 bases; bases with no gene match: 9. The CDR3 is made up of 16 amino acids. CDR3 coding DNA: TGTGCCAGCAGCCCCCGGACAGGACTCACCAAAAACATTCAGTACTTC. Amino acids: CASSPRTGLTKNIQYF.

V gene TRBV24-1 combines with J gene TRBJ2-1; 8 bases are shared with TRBD2. J was trimmed by 8 bases and V by 6 bases; bases with no gene match: 5. The length of the CDR3 is 13 residues. CDR1 is KGHDR, CDR2 SFDVKD, per germline. The CDR3 reads CATSWREVHEQFF. CDR3 nucleotides: TGTGCCACCAGTTGGCGGGAGGTCCATGAGCAGTTCTTC.

V and J are TRBV9 and TRBJ2-5; D call uncertain. CDR1 is SGDLS and CDR2 is YYNGEE in the germline V gene. V lost 3 bases, J lost 3 bases, and 18 bases lay in between. The CDR3 contains 16 residues. The CDR3 sequence: CASSGAAVLGKETQYF. CDR3 DNA: TGTGCCAGCAGCGGAGCCGCGGTCCTCGGAAAAGAGACCCAGTACTTC.